The 2 T cell receptor beta chains given below trace back to one sample, sequenced in a study of blood T cell repertoires in COVID-19. Using immunoSEQ multiplex PCR, the repertoire was profiled, and TCRdb retains in-frame clones only, with some absent. This sample has 40,000 to 45,000 clones; around nine tenths occur once, and the top ten carry about 4%. The sequenced sample consisted of peripheral blood. Receptors were obtained from a man between 35 and 55 years old with COVID-19, enrolled during active disease.

The rearrangement joins TRBV7-2 to TRBJ2-1, with D unresolved. Trimming stripped 3 bases from V and 6 bases from J, with 6 bases between. The CDR3 has 12 residues. Germline assignment: CDR1 SGHTA and CDR2 FQGNSA. CDR3 bases: TGTGCCAGCAGCTTCTCGGGCAATGAGCAGTTCTTC. It yields the protein CASSFSGNEQFF.

CDR3 amino acids: CASSGAGGLWETQYF. The CDR3 DNA reads TGTGCCAGCAGTGGAGCGGGAGGTTTGTGGGAGACCCAGTACTTC. The chain joins TRBV2 to TRBJ2-5; 9 bases match TRBD2. CDR3 length equals 15 residues. Germline V gene data show CDR1 as SNHLY and CDR2 as FYNNEI. J gave up 5 bases and V 4 bases, and 8 bases lay outside the gene matches.